The 10 T cell receptor beta chains below were found in one sample sequenced in a study of blood T cell repertoires in COVID-19. Sequenced by immunoSEQ multiplex PCR; TCRdb stores in-frame clones only, minus some. The data show roughly 280,000 clones, about 88% seen once. Sequenced input: peripheral blood. The receptors originated from a man in his late teens or twenties with active or convalescent COVID-19.

This rearrangement joins TRBV9 to TRBJ1-3; D is possibly TRBD1 (6 bases). The germline V gene has CDR1 SGDLS and CDR2 YYNGEE. This CDR3 has 15 amino acids. With 2 bases removed from V and 0 bases from J, the gap between germline ends came to 9 bases. CDR3 region: CASSVLDSSGNTIYF. As DNA, the CDR3 is TGTGCCAGCAGCGTTTTGGACAGCTCTGGAAACACCATATATTTT.

The chain uses TRBV28 and TRBJ1-2, with unresolved D. Trimming shortened V by 1 base and J by 1 base, and 7 bases separated the two germline ends. The germline V gene has CDR1 MDHEN and CDR2 SYDVKM. The CDR3 totals 14 residues. CDR3 nucleotides: TGTGCCAGCAGTTTATCGAGGGTTAACTATGGCTACACCTTC. It specifies CASSLSRVNYGYTF.

The chain combines TRBV6-5 with TRBJ2-2; the match to TRBD2 covers 12 bases. The junction had 2 bases not matched to a gene; V was cut back by 2 bases and J by 7 bases. Looked up from germline, CDR1 is MNHEY and CDR2 is SVGAGI. This CDR3 comprises 15 residues. CDR3 in amino acids: CASSYTSGGIGELFF. CDR3 in DNA: TGTGCCAGCAGTTACACTAGCGGGGGGATCGGGGAGCTGTTTTTT.

On this clone itself: Other DNA sequences within the sample encode an identical CDR3. The V and J genes are TRBV3-1 (or the pseudogene TRBV3-2) and TRBJ1-5; perhaps TRBD1 as D (5 bases). Germline V gene data show CDR1 as LGHDT and CDR2 as YNNKEL (reference sequence). The CDR3 runs to 15 residues. Trimming removed 0 bases at V and 4 bases at J, with 10 bases between. The CDR3 DNA reads TGTGCCAGCAGCCAAGATCCGGGGGGGAATCAGCCCCAGCATTTT. It translates to CASSQDPGGNQPQHF.

The V gene is TRBV19, the J gene TRBJ2-3, with TRBD2 as a possible D gene (6 bases). CDR1 is LNHDA and CDR2 is SQIVND in the germline V gene (reference sequence). V was shortened by 5 bases and J by 6 bases, with 24 bases between the two germline ends. This CDR3 has 17 residues. CDR3 sequence: CASSAGLSAPQRDTQYF. The CDR3 DNA is TGTGCCAGTAGTGCGGGACTCTCGGCCCCACAACGGGATACGCAGTATTTT.

This chain joins TRBV7-8 and TRBJ2-7, with 8 bases identical to TRBD2. V lost 0 bases, J lost 6 bases, and 10 bases stayed unmatched. The CDR3 extends over 16 amino acids. From germline, CDR1 is SGHVS and CDR2 FQNEAQ. CDR3: CASSLALSGGPLEQYF. The CDR3 nucleotides read TGTGCCAGCAGCTTAGCGCTCTCGGGAGGGCCTCTCGAGCAGTACTTC.

The gene calls are TRBV24-1 and TRBJ2-5, with a tentative D call TRBD2 (6 bases). The germline V gene has CDR1 KGHDR and CDR2 SFDVKD. V was shortened by 0 bases and J by 4 bases, with 11 bases between the two germline ends. The CDR3 sequence is 15 residues long. CDR3 sequence (DNA): TGTGCCACCAGTGATTTGAGGAGGGGAGGAGAGACCCAGTACTTC. Protein: CATSDLRRGGETQYF.

This chain uses TRBV14 with TRBJ2-7, with D tentatively TRBD1 (6 bases). Trimming took off 4 bases at V and 8 bases at J, with 15 bases between the two ends. Germline V lookup: CDR1 SGHDN, CDR2 FVKESK. The CDR3 totals 13 residues. The CDR3 DNA reads TGTGCCAGCAGCCTGACAGGATATTCGAAGCAGTACTTC. Translated, it gives CASSLTGYSKQYF.

This clone is a singleton in its sample. V gene TRBV12-3 or TRBV12-4 combines with J gene TRBJ2-5, with D tentatively TRBD2 (6 bases). V was trimmed by 7 bases and J by 7 bases, leaving 13 bases between them. CDR3 size: 12 residues. CDR3 sequence reads: CASTNQGGTQYF. In nucleotides, the CDR3 is TGTGCCAGCACCAACCAGGGAGGGACCCAGTACTTC.

The V call is TRBV5-1, the J call TRBJ2-3; D call uncertain. The CDR3 runs to 12 residues. From germline, CDR1 is SGHRS and CDR2 YFSETQ. V gave up 3 bases and J gave up 6 bases, with 8 bases separating them. The DNA of the CDR3 is TGCGCCAGCAGCTATTTCCTTGATACGCAGTATTTT. It encodes CASSYFLDTQYF.